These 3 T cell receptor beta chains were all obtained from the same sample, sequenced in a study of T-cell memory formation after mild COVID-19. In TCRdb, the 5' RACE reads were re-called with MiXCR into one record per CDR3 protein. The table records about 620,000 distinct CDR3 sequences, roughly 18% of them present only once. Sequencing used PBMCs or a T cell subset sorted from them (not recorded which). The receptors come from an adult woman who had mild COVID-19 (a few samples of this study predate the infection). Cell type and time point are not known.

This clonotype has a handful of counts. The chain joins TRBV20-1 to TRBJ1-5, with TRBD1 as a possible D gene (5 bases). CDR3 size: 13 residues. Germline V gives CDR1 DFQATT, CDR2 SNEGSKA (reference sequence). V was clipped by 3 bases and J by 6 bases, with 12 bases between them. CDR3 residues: CSARGDGAQPQHF. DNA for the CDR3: TGCAGTGCTAGGGGGGACGGGGCTCAGCCCCAGCATTTT.

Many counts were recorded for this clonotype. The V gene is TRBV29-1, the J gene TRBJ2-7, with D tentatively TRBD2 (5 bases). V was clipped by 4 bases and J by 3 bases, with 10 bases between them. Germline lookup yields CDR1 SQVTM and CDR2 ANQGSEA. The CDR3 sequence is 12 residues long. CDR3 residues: CSVGVRDYEQYF. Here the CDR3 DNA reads TGCAGCGTTGGGGTGAGGGACTACGAGCAGTACTTC.

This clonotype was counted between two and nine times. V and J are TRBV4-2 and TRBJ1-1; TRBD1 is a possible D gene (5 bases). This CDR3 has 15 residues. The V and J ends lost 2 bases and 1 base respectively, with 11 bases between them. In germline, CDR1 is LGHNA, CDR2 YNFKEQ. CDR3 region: CASSQNRGSNTEAFF. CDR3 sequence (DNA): TGTGCCAGCAGCCAAAATAGGGGATCGAACACTGAAGCTTTCTTT.